This T cell receptor beta chain was obtained from a study of blood T cell repertoires in COVID-19. Some clones are missing from TCRdb's copy, which holds only in-frame ones; the method was immunoSEQ multiplex PCR. The sample contains approximately 94,000 clones, under 90% of which appear only once. This clonotype originated in a human donor in a cohort sampled during active COVID-19. The source material was peripheral blood.

CDR3 protein: CASSLAGGSNSPLHF. The CDR3 DNA follows: TGTGCCAGCAGCTTAGCCGGGGGGTCTAATTCACCCCTCCACTTT. V and J are TRBV7-2 and TRBJ1-6, with D possibly matching TRBD1 (5 bases). Between the trimmed V and J ends, which lost 0 bases and 6 bases, there was a span of 9 bases. There are 15 residues in the CDR3. Germline-derived CDR1 and CDR2 are SGHTA and FQGNSA.